What follows is one T cell receptor beta chain and its context. This clonotype occurred a few times. The clone's antigen remains unknown. Mismatch with germline at one junction end may stem from a read error. CDR1 and CDR2 are read off the germline V gene as SNHLY and FYNNEI. From its cysteine to its phenylalanine, the CDR3 spans 10 amino acids. Just the 30-base CDR3 DNA is kept, in frame starting at base 1. These data originate in a study of identical twins (dated by TCRdb to 2016 to 2017). Background for the entire study: TCR alpha and beta repertoires from monozygotic twins, unrelated adults of various ages and cord blood were deep-sequenced to test whether fetal clonotypes persist. Replicate twin experiments were performed at different times using different library preparation protocols to rule out contamination.

Every donor was a healthy Caucasian. Three pairs of female monozygotic twins, all aged roughly 18 to 30 years, made up the twin cohort. Peripheral blood mononuclear cells were the source from which RNA for the TCR libraries was isolated. The library was prepared using 5' RACE. For sequencing, an Illumina HiSeq 2000 was employed. A universal primer binding site was added through template switching, and the final cDNA carried a unique molecular identifier so that TCR cDNA molecules could be counted accurately. First-strand cDNA for TCR alpha and beta chains was synthesized from specific primers in the conserved constant-segment region. To control for contamination, every cDNA library carried two barcodes: a SMART-Mk sample barcode plus Illumina barcodes. Two successive PCR steps introduced TruSeq adapter sequences along with Illumina sample barcodes. Sequencing of the TCR alpha and beta cDNA libraries was done on the Illumina HiSeq platform using custom primers. Under the source paper's analysis protocol: Unique molecular identifiers were extracted from raw reads with MiGEC, and CDR3 positions were determined with MiXCR. For each individual, recombination models were inferred using an EM algorithm with the repgenHMM and IGoR tools. Shared clonotype analysis was performed with the tcR package in R, normalizing sharing by the product of cloneset sizes. Out-of-frame nonproductive sequences were analyzed to study raw recombination free of thymic and clonal selection effects. TCRdb ran its own pipeline on the public reads, namely fastp trimming at Q25 and MiXCR clone calling, and kept in-frame beta chains. Entries are consolidated by CDR3 protein sequence, retaining the most common genes and DNA. Here the V and J calls rest on TCRdb's processing, not on the authors' analysis. This sample holds fewer than 800,000 distinct CDR3 sequences; around 7.4% were observed only once. The ten largest clones add up to 1.6% of the sample.

Overall study outcomes, separate from this receptor: Conclusions relied on cross-sectional statistical analysis, since the same donors could not be followed over many years. Invariant T cells such as MAIT and iNKT could partly confound zero-insertion analyses, though diverse VJ usage argued against this for most clonotypes. Out-of-frame TCR alpha sequences shared between twins showed an excess of low generation-probability sequences compared with coincidental sharing between unrelated individuals. Abundant cord blood beta clonotypes carried fewer insertions; young adult naive repertoires showed a weaker similar trend, while memory repertoires showed none. In monozygotic twins, out-of-frame TCR alpha sharing was systematically underestimated by recombination models, although the models agreed with sharing between unrelated individuals. The excess sharing between twins in beta out-of-frame sequences was weaker because fewer shared sequences reduced the signal-to-noise ratio.

In addition, the sample was reused for a study of yellow fever vaccine responses in identical twins. From the second report: According to the authors, in identical twins the way T cells responded to vaccination appeared partly convergent and partly personalized. Focusing on identical twins, the study followed the T cell clones that responded to the vaccine, and did so with precision.

The chain links TRBV2 with TRBJ1-1, with the D gene too uncertain to name. This receptor was identified in a woman under 30 in good health. The sample consisted of PBMCs. CDR3 loop: CASSEVHLNF. The nucleotides are TGTGCCAGCAGTGAAGTGCACCTCAACTTT.